Listed below are T cell receptor beta chains from one sample, sequenced in a study of cytomegalovirus exposure and HLA in healthy donors. TCRdb's copy holds only in-frame clones and misses some; the assay was immunoSEQ multiplex PCR. The sample shows about 110,000 clones, roughly 70% of them seen only once. The specimen sequenced was PBMCs. These receptors were taken from a woman aged 40 to 50 in good health and CMV-seropositive. The CDR3 runs from the conserved cysteine through the conserved F or W. Fields, in order: V gene, CDR3 protein.

>TRBV27
CASMNGDSFMNTEAFF
>TRBV6-5
CASSYSLAGPSYEQYF
>TRBV5-1
CASTPGLSATEAFF
>TRBV25-1
CASSERTDTQYF
>TRBV29-1
CSVARVANYGYTF
>TRBV7-9
CASSSGQGYGYTF
>TRBV19
CASSIDGQHQPQHF
>TRBV7-8
CASSFRGNPEAFF
>TRBV7-6
CASSPTGYFTGELFF
>TRBV2
CASSEATGRDTQYF
>TRBV2
CASRRDRGGNNSPLHF
>TRBV10-3
CAISGAPGRDYSNQPQHF
>TRBV2
CASSEPGQGRGTEAFF
>TRBV10-3
CAISESNSRGYTF
>TRBV7-3
CASSPGQVGTYAYTF
>TRBV7-2
CASSQRTSSGDTQYF
>TRBV7-2
CASSYSYDPRDSPLHF
>TRBV6-5
CASNSWEGYGYTF
>TRBV5-1
CASSLDGQPNTEAFF
>TRBV5-1
CASSLGGQVYGYTF
>TRBV29-1
CSVMGGPGGEQYF
>TRBV2
CASSVRRGGFTDTQYF
>TRBV7-3
CASSLNTGELFF
>TRBV25-1
CASSEWGEGEGYGYTF
>TRBV7-8
CASSLALGTGNSNQPQHF
>TRBV27
CATRGQGYEQYF
>TRBV5-6
CASSFGANADTQYF
>TRBV5-4
CASSWGRSYEQYF
>TRBV5-1
CASSPSSATNEKLFF
>TRBV9
CASSPRRGGQETQYF
>TRBV14
CASSQDLTSYEQYF